This TCR beta chain was identified in a study of identical twins (TCRdb year 2016). Regarding the complete study: To test whether fetal clonotypes persist, the study used deep sequencing on TCR alpha and beta repertoires from monozygotic twins, unrelated adults of various ages, and cord blood. Replicate twin experiments were performed at different times using different library preparation protocols to rule out contamination.

Every donor in the study was a healthy Caucasian. Three pairs of female monozygotic twins, all aged about 18 to 29 years, made up the twin cohort. Positive isolation kits from Invitrogen were used to isolate the CD4+ and CD8+ T cell populations. Comments on this clonotype: Its antigen target is currently unknown. Base qualities are not recorded, but no much larger clone differs from it by a single base.

Receptors were amplified or captured by 5' RACE. TCRdb names Illumina HiSeq 2000 as the instrument used. A universal primer binding site was introduced by template switching, and a unique molecular identifier was present in the final cDNA, enabling accurate counting of TCR cDNA molecules. Specific primers in the conserved constant-segment region were used to synthesize first-strand cDNA for TCR alpha and beta chains. To control for contamination, every cDNA library was double barcoded, receiving both a SMART-Mk sample barcode and Illumina barcodes. TruSeq adapter sequences along with Illumina sample barcodes were introduced in two successive PCR steps. Sequencing of the TCR alpha and beta cDNA libraries was done on the Illumina HiSeq platform using custom primers. The published analysis was carried out like this. MiGEC was used to process raw reads and extract unique molecular identifiers, and MiXCR was used to find CDR3 positions. Recombination models were inferred per individual with the repgenHMM and IGoR tools using an EM algorithm. Shared clonotype analysis was performed with the tcR package in R, normalizing sharing by the product of cloneset sizes. To study raw recombination without the effects of thymic and clonal selection, out-of-frame nonproductive sequences were analyzed. TCRdb trimmed the raw reads at Q25, called clones with MiXCR and kept productive beta chains. Every distinct CDR3 protein forms one entry, paired with its most common genes and DNA. TCRdb assigned the V and J calls; the authors' analysis was not used. Across this sample there are roughly 200,000 distinct CDR3 sequences, with approximately 16% seen only once. Together, the top ten hold around 40% of the sample.

Findings and caveats that apply to the study as a whole: Invariant T cells such as MAIT and iNKT could partly confound zero-insertion analyses, though diverse VJ usage argued against this for most clonotypes. In monozygotic twins, out-of-frame TCR alpha sharing was systematically underestimated by recombination models, although the models agreed with sharing between unrelated individuals. Because the same donors could not be followed over many years, the conclusions depended on cross-sectional statistical analysis. A weaker excess of twin sharing was found in beta out-of-frame sequences because the signal-to-noise ratio was lowered by fewer shared sequences. Compared with coincidental sharing between unrelated individuals, out-of-frame TCR alpha sequences shared between twins showed an excess of sequences with low generation probability. Fewer insertions were carried by abundant cord blood beta clonotypes, a similar but weaker trend appeared in young adult naive repertoires, and no such trend appeared in memory repertoires.

Including cysteine and phenylalanine, the CDR3 has 14 amino acids. Of the read, only the CDR3 DNA is kept; its 42 bases are in frame from base 1. From a lookup of the germline V gene, CDR1 and CDR2 are SGHDN and FVKESK. V was cut back by 1 base and J by 2 bases, leaving a gap of 8 bases between them. The sample also formed part of further work on T cells expressing NK-cell markers. The second study's authors report: TCR beta-chain repertoires were profiled in sorted CD3+CD56+NKG2C+, CD3+CD56+NKG2C- and CD3+CD56-NKG2C+ T-cell subsets from roughly eight donors. Among the eight sequenced donors, seven were HCMV-seropositive and one was HCMV-seronegative. In several experiments an anti-gammadeltaTCR antibody was added to restrict sorting to alphabetaTCR-expressing T cells. In roughly six donors, the dominant CD3+CD56+NKG2C+ clonotypes ranked among the top 10 CD8+ clonotypes, making up 1.0-7.0% of CD8+ T cells. Those dominant clonotypes were again the most abundant among CD3+CD56-NKG2C+ cells in several donors, at about 25-65%. Whether the expanded NKG2C-expressing T cell clones were specific for HCMV antigens was left unclear. Randomly selected healthy volunteers, three men and five women, were used as the eight sequenced donors. HCMV serostatus was determined by detecting HCMV-specific IgG in serum with a commercial ELISA kit. MIGEC handled demultiplexing of the reads and grouping by UMI, while MiTCR was used to assemble and quantify clonotypes. To exclude erroneous sequences, only TCR cDNA sequences supported by at least two reads were retained. The tcR package was used for downstream repertoire analysis, and clonotypes were matched across fractions by CDR3 nucleotide sequence plus V segment. Antigen specificity was annotated against VDJdb with VDJmatch, allowing one amino acid substitution in CDR3.

Specimen: CD8+ T cells sorted from blood. The sequence joins TRBV14 to TRBJ2-5, with the identity of the D gene unclear. The source is a woman between 18 and 29 years old in good health. In nucleotides, the sequence is TGTGCCAGCAGCCAAGGGACGGTACAAGAGACCCAGTACTTC. This sequence encodes CASSQGTVQETQYF.